The rows below give T cell receptor beta chains drawn from one sample of a study of siplizumab effects on memory and regulatory T cells. Libraries were prepared by immunoSEQ multiplex PCR; TCRdb keeps only in-frame clonotypes and omits some of them. The table lists 70,000 to 90,000 clones, 80% to 90% of them singletons. The sequencing input was CD4+ T cells sorted from blood. Receptors originate from a human donor in good health. The CDR3 runs from the conserved cysteine through the conserved F or W. A D gene is named only where the DNA matches it firmly.

.	TRBV12-5	TRBJ1-1	CASGHRAANTEAFF
.	TRBV6-1	TRBJ1-1	CASSESPREAFF
.	TRBV6-1	TRBJ2-7	CASSVGPNLYEQYF
TRBD2	TRBV5-1	TRBJ2-2	CASSLGLAGVTGELFF
.	TRBV25-1	TRBJ2-7	CASSEYGGITYEQYF
.	TRBV10-3	TRBJ1-1	CATTTALNTEAFF
.	TRBV5-6	TRBJ1-6	CASSSATGGNSPLHF
TRBD1	TRBV5-4	TRBJ2-7	CASSLMGQGLHEQYF
.	TRBV7-9	TRBJ2-7	CASSLGEREYF
.	TRBV18	TRBJ1-5	CASSPPWGGDQPQHF
.	TRBV29-1	TRBJ2-7	CSVRTADEQYF
.	TRBV5-4	TRBJ1-1	CASSLGGPNTEAFF
.	TRBV18	TRBJ2-2	CASSPPVRGQGELFF
.	TRBV6-6	TRBJ1-5	CASSPRAGGNQPQHF
TRBD1	TRBV11-3	TRBJ2-2	CASSPRGGAAGELFF
TRBD2	TRBV5-1	TRBJ2-3	CASSLAGLAGGTDTQYF
TRBD1	TRBV5-1	TRBJ1-1	CASSGTGWTEAFF
TRBD1	TRBV19	TRBJ2-3	CASSTSGQGAILYF
.	TRBV6-1	TRBJ1-5	CASSENWSGQPQHF
.	TRBV11-1	TRBJ2-1	CASSLASRYNEQFF
.	TRBV11-3	TRBJ2-2	CASSTADNTGELFF
.	TRBV6-5	TRBJ1-5	CASSYGDSNQPQHF
TRBD2	TRBV28	TRBJ2-7	CASSTTSRVLYEQYF
.	TRBV5-1	TRBJ2-1	CASSLSVSSYNEQFF
.	TRBV14	TRBJ2-3	CASSQEQGADTQYF
.	TRBV6-5	TRBJ2-2	CASSYGWGRSTGELFF
TRBD1	TRBV18	TRBJ1-5	CASSPIPGGVNQPQHF
TRBD2	TRBV18	TRBJ2-7	CASSPAGGPGYEQYF
TRBD1	TRBV5-1	TRBJ1-1	CASSLDRTGGEAFF
.	TRBV29-1	TRBJ1-2	CSVWANYGYTF
TRBD1	TRBV5-4	TRBJ2-1	CASSPDRVYNEQFF
.	TRBV7-3	TRBJ2-1	CASSLEGARQFF